Below, 29 T cell receptor beta chains from the same sample are listed, as sequenced in a study of blood T cell repertoires in COVID-19. Sequencing was performed with immunoSEQ multiplex PCR; in TCRdb, only in-frame clones are kept and a portion is missing. Among about 160,000 clones listed, around 85% were seen once. The sequenced sample consisted of peripheral blood. The origin of the receptors is an elderly man with COVID-19, enrolled during active disease.

The chain recombines TRBV6-6 with TRBJ1-5; 7 positions agree with TRBD1. The length of the CDR3 is 14 residues. CDR1 is MNHNY and CDR2 is SVGAGI in the germline V gene (reference sequence). V was pared by 5 bases and J by 13 bases, with 14 bases of the junction left unmatched. CDR3 in amino acids: CASSPDRATGVQHF. The CDR3 nucleotides are TGTGCCAGCAGTCCCGACAGGGCGACGGGCGTGCAGCATTTT.

The chain has TRBV18 and TRBJ1-2, with D perhaps matching TRBD1 (6 bases). Germline V gene sequence: CDR1 KGHSH, CDR2 LQKENI. The V gene lost 2 bases and the J gene lost 7 bases, with 14 bases spanning the gap. The CDR3 totals 14 residues. In DNA form, the CDR3 reads TGTGCCAGCTCACCAGGACGCACAGGGTTTGGCTACACCTTC. It yields the protein CASSPGRTGFGYTF.

The chain couples TRBV6-5 to TRBJ1-6; 7 nucleotides match TRBD1. This CDR3 region has 15 residues. Trimming removed 4 bases from V and 7 bases from J; junction bases left unmatched: 7. Germline V lookup: CDR1 MNHEY, CDR2 SVGAGI. CDR3 in amino acids: CASSWTGPANSPLHF. DNA of the CDR3: TGTGCCAGCAGTTGGACAGGTCCCGCCAATTCACCCCTCCACTTT.

As DNA, the CDR3 is TGTGCCAGCAGCTTGGCGACAGGGAAGAGCAATCAGCCCCAGCATTTT. Encoded protein: CASSLATGKSNQPQHF. This chain connects TRBV11-1 to TRBJ1-5; 7 bases line up with TRBD1. The J segment lost 1 base and the V segment lost 3 bases, leaving 6 bases of the junction unmatched. The germline V gene has CDR1 SGHAT and CDR2 FQDESV (reference sequence). CDR3 length: 16 residues.

This rearrangement joins TRBV6-5 to TRBJ2-5; TRBD1 matches 8 bases. Germline lookup yields CDR1 MNHEY and CDR2 SVGAGI. The CDR3 spans 14 residues. The V gene end was trimmed by 7 bases and the J gene end by 5 bases; junction bases not matched to a gene: 9. The CDR3 nucleotides read TGTGCCAGCACCCGAGCAGGGGGCGCCGAGACCCAGTACTTC. This encodes CASTRAGGAETQYF.

The V gene is TRBV3-1 (or the pseudogene TRBV3-2), the J gene TRBJ1-1; D call uncertain. V lost 1 base, J lost 8 bases, and 8 bases lay in between. The germline gives CDR1 LGHDT, CDR2 YNNKEL (reference sequence). The CDR3 is 12 residues long. The CDR3 reads CASSQANQEAFF. The CDR3, as DNA: TGTGCCAGCAGCCAAGCTAACCAAGAAGCTTTCTTT.

This clone was counted between two and nine times. The chain uses TRBV7-8 and TRBJ1-1; TRBD1 aligns across 9 bases. Trimming took 3 bases from V and 0 from J; bases not matched to a gene: 5. There are 16 residues in the CDR3. Looked up from germline, CDR1 is SGHVS and CDR2 is FQNEAQ. Written as DNA, the CDR3 is TGTGCCAGCAGCTTGACCAGACAGGGGGTGAACACTGAAGCTTTCTTT. Amino acid sequence: CASSLTRQGVNTEAFF. Supplemented by reference TRBV7-8 and TRBJ1-1, the full variable domain reads GAGVSQSPRYKVAKRGQDVALRCDPISGHVSLFWYQQALGQGPEFLTYFQNEAQLDKSGLPSDRFFAERPEGSVSTLKIQRTQQEDSAVYLCASSLTRQGVNTEAFFGQGTRLTVV.

The chain recombines TRBV7-9 with TRBJ1-5; 10 bases line up with TRBD1. Germline CDR1 and CDR2: SEHNR and FQNEAQ (reference sequence). V gave up 5 bases and J gave up 9 bases; unmatched junction bases: 7. The CDR3 length is 14 residues. As DNA, the CDR3 is TGTGCCAGCAGCACGACAGGGGGCCGAGGGCCCCAGCATTTT. Encoded protein: CASSTTGGRGPQHF. Full variable domain (rest looked up from reference TRBV7-9 and TRBJ1-5): DTGVSQNPRHKITKRGQNVTFRCDPISEHNRLYWYRQTLGQGPEFLTYFQNEAQLEKSRLLSDRFSAERPKGSFSTLEIQRTEQGDSAMYLCASSTTGGRGPQHFGDGTRLSIL.

The rearrangement joins TRBV5-4 to TRBJ1-1, with a tentative D call TRBD1 (5 bases). The CDR3 totals 14 residues. Germline loops: CDR1 SGHNT, CDR2 YYREEE (reference sequence). V was clipped by 4 bases and J by 1 base, with 11 bases between them. CDR3 protein: CASSLPGGNTEAFF. CDR3 DNA sequence: TGTGCCAGCAGCCTTCCGGGGGGGAACACTGAAGCTTTCTTT.

The J gene is TRBJ1-2, the V gene TRBV4-3, with unresolved D. Trimming pared 1 base from V and 0 bases from J, leaving 6 bases between. Germline loops: CDR1 LGHNA, CDR2 YSLEER. The CDR3 totals 14 residues. The CDR3 loop is CASSQGAANYGYTF. CDR3 DNA: TGCGCCAGCAGCCAAGGGGCAGCTAACTATGGCTACACCTTC.

CDR3 in amino acids: CASSLMGAGTGDQTEAFF. In nucleotides, the CDR3 is TGTGCCAGCAGCTTAATGGGGGCCGGGACAGGGGATCAAACTGAAGCTTTCTTT. The genes are TRBV7-3 and TRBJ1-1, with 10 bases fitting TRBD1. The CDR3 has 18 amino acids. Per germline, CDR1 SGHTA and CDR2 FQGTGA. The V segment lost 1 base and the J segment 5 bases; nucleotides outside the gene matches: 13.

The rearrangement uses TRBV5-1 and TRBJ2-2, with 12 positions matching TRBD2. The CDR3 has 16 amino acids. Germline V gene data show CDR1 as SGHRS and CDR2 as YFSETQ. The V segment lost 2 bases and the J segment 5 bases; nucleotides outside the gene matches: 4. The DNA of the CDR3 is TGCGCCAGCAGCTTTCTAACTAGCGGGGGGACCGGGGAGCTGTTTTTT. Protein sequence: CASSFLTSGGTGELFF.

This chain connects TRBV27 to TRBJ1-2, with 9 bases matching TRBD1. The CDR3 sequence is 14 residues long. V lost 4 bases to trimming and J lost 4 bases; unmatched junction nucleotides: 4. Germline CDR1 reads MNHEY; CDR2 reads SMNVEV (reference sequence). The CDR3 DNA reads TGTGCCAGCAGTTGGGGACAGGGAGTCTATGGCTACACCTTC. Translation: CASSWGQGVYGYTF.

This rearrangement joins TRBV3-1 (or the pseudogene TRBV3-2) to TRBJ2-1, with 7 bases matching TRBD2. This CDR3 region has 14 residues. CDR1 LGHDT and CDR2 YNNKEL come from the germline V gene (reference sequence). V gave up 5 bases and J gave up 2 bases; unmatched junction bases: 3. In DNA, the CDR3 is TGTGCCAGCAGCTCTAGCGGTGCCTACAATGAGCAGTTCTTC. Its protein product is CASSSSGAYNEQFF.

CDR3 sequence (DNA): TGTGCCAGCAGCTTAGGTAGCCTGGGGCCTCAGCCCCAGCATTTT. It is translated as CASSLGSLGPQPQHF. V gene TRBV7-2 combines with J gene TRBJ1-5; possible D gene TRBD1, 5 bases. Trimming removed 1 base from V and 6 bases from J, with 13 bases in between. Germline CDR1 reads SGHTA; CDR2 reads FQGNSA. CDR3 size: 15 residues.

There are a few counts of this clone. This chain joins TRBV5-4 and TRBJ1-1; D not certain. The V gene lost 4 bases and the J gene lost 0 bases, with 10 bases spanning the gap. Germline values: CDR1 SGHNT, CDR2 YYREEE (reference sequence). CDR3 length: 14 residues. The CDR3 nucleotides are TGTGCCAGCAGCCGCAACTGGTTGAACACTGAAGCTTTCTTT. It specifies CASSRNWLNTEAFF.

CDR3 region: CASSSSWGLREQYF. CDR3 DNA sequence: TGTGCCAGCAGCTCCTCATGGGGGCTTAGGGAGCAGTACTTC. The chain joins TRBV7-2 to TRBJ2-7; tentative D call: TRBD1 (6 bases). The CDR3 covers 14 residues. Germline assignment: CDR1 SGHTA and CDR2 FQGNSA. V dropped 4 bases and J dropped 7 bases, with 17 bases sitting between them.

This rearrangement joins TRBV5-6 to TRBJ1-1; D is ambiguous. V was shortened by 3 bases and J by 3 bases, with 18 bases between the two germline ends. Germline CDR1 SGHDT, CDR2 YYEEEE. CDR3 size: 16 residues. The CDR3 DNA sequence: TGTGCCAGCAGCTCCTGGGCAGTCCCCAGAGACACTGAAGCTTTCTTT. Residues: CASSSWAVPRDTEAFF.

J is TRBJ2-1 and V is TRBV10-2, with D perhaps matching TRBD1 (6 bases). Trimming pared 2 bases from V and 10 bases from J, leaving 21 bases between. There are 16 residues in the CDR3. Germline lookup yields CDR1 WSHSY and CDR2 SAAADI. CDR3 coding DNA: TGCGCCAGCAGTGAGCTCGTTGGAGCAGGGGAGTTCGAGCAGTTCTTC. Residues: CASSELVGAGEFEQFF.

The chain uses TRBV19 and TRBJ2-6; D is possibly TRBD1 (6 bases). The germline gives CDR1 LNHDA, CDR2 SQIVND (reference sequence). CDR3 length equals 16 residues. Trimming shortened V by 5 bases and J by 0 bases, and 11 bases separated the two germline ends. This CDR3 reads CASSPRGSSGANVLTF. CDR3 nucleotide sequence: TGTGCCAGTAGTCCCAGGGGTAGCTCTGGGGCCAACGTCCTGACTTTC.

The rearrangement uses TRBV19 and TRBJ1-4, with D possibly being TRBD1 (5 bases). The germline V gene encodes CDR1 LNHDA and CDR2 SQIVND (reference sequence). The CDR3 runs 14 residues. V lost 5 bases and J lost 0, with 7 bases in between. The chain's CDR3 is CASSRQSTNEKLFF. In DNA form, the CDR3 reads TGTGCCAGTAGTCGACAGTCAACTAATGAAAAACTGTTTTTT.

The rearrangement uses TRBV5-1 and TRBJ2-1; TRBD2 might be the D (6 bases). Germline V lookup: CDR1 SGHRS, CDR2 YFSETQ. Trimming took 3 bases from V and 5 from J, leaving 12 bases between them. This CDR3 has 14 amino acids. The CDR3 DNA is TGCGCCAGCAGCTCCCGGGACTTAAACAATGAGCAGTTCTTC. Translated: CASSSRDLNNEQFF.

This chain joins TRBV6-1 and TRBJ1-5; D not certain. The germline V and J ends were trimmed by 3 bases and 4 bases, with 7 bases remaining between them. The CDR3 runs to 13 residues. CDR1 and CDR2 (germline): MNHNS, SASEGT. The DNA of the CDR3 is TGTGCCAGCAGTGACGGGAAAAATCAGCCCCAGCATTTT. Protein: CASSDGKNQPQHF.

This chain joins TRBV5-1 and TRBJ2-5, with TRBD2 identical over 11 bases. Looked up from germline, CDR1 is SGHRS and CDR2 is YFSETQ. The junction had 9 bases not matched to a gene; V was cut back by 0 bases and J by 2 bases. This CDR3 comprises 18 residues. CDR3 nucleotides: TGCGCCAGCAGCTTGGGGGCTAGCGGGGGGACCATACAAGAGACCCAGTACTTC. It yields the protein CASSLGASGGTIQETQYF.

On this clone: The same CDR3 arises from other DNA sequences in this sample as well. The chain is built from TRBV11-2 and TRBJ2-7; D is uncertain. The V end was cut by 2 bases, the J end by 0 bases, with 5 bases between. The CDR3 has 13 amino acids. Germline CDR1 SGHAT, CDR2 FQNNGV. Here the CDR3 reads CASSLSGSYEQYF. CDR3 bases: TGTGCCAGCAGCTTATCAGGCTCCTACGAGCAGTACTTC. Filled out from reference TRBV11-2 and TRBJ2-7, the complete variable domain reads EAGVAQSPRYKIIEKRQSVAFWCNPISGHATLYWYQQILGQGPKLLIQFQNNGVVDDSQLPKDRFSAERLKGVDSTLKIQPAKLEDSAVYLCASSLSGSYEQYFGPGTRLTVT.

The chain employs TRBV7-2 and TRBJ2-1, with D uncertain. V dropped 2 bases and J dropped 4 bases, with 6 bases sitting between them. The CDR3 sequence is 13 residues long. Germline CDR1 is SGHTA and CDR2 is FQGNSA. CDR3 protein: CASSLQAYNEQFF. CDR3 coding DNA: TGTGCCAGCAGCTTACAGGCGTACAATGAGCAGTTCTTC.

The genes are TRBV19 and TRBJ2-2; possibly TRBD1 for D (6 bases). The germline V gene has CDR1 LNHDA and CDR2 SQIVND (reference sequence). The V gene lost 4 bases and the J gene lost 5 bases, with 8 bases spanning the gap. This CDR3 region has 13 residues. DNA for the CDR3: TGTGCCAGTAGTACCCAGGGGACCGGGGAGCTGTTTTTT. Its protein product is CASSTQGTGELFF.

This clone was seen once. V and J are TRBV2 and TRBJ1-1; 7 bases match TRBD1. Germline-derived CDR1 and CDR2 are SNHLY and FYNNEI. This CDR3 region has 14 residues. V shed 5 bases and J 2 bases; nucleotides not matched to a gene: 5. Here the CDR3 DNA reads TGTGCCAGCAGTAGAGGGACAGCAAACACTGAAGCTTTCTTT. This translates into CASSRGTANTEAFF.

V is TRBV4-1 and J is TRBJ2-3; TRBD2 aligns across 9 bases. In germline, CDR1 is MGHRA, CDR2 YSYEKL. The CDR3 extends over 15 amino acids. V lost 0 bases and J lost 4; bases outside the gene matches: 2. The CDR3, as DNA: TGCGCCAGCAGCCAAGATGCGGGGGGGCCAGATACGCAGTATTTT. This translates into CASSQDAGGPDTQYF.